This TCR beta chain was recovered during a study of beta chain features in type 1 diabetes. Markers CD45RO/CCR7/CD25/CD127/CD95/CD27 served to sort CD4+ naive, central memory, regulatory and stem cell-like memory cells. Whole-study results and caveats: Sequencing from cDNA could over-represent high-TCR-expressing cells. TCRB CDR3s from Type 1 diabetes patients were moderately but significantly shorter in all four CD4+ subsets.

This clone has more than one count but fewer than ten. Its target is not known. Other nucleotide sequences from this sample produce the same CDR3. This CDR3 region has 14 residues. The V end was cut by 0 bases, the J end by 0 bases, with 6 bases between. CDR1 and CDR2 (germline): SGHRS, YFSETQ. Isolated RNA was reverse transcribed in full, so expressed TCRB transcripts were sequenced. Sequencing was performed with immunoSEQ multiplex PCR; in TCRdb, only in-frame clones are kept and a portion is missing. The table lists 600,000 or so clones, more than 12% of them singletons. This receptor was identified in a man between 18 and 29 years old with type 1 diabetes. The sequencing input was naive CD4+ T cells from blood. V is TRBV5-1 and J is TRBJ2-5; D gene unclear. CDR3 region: CASSLDSYQETQYF. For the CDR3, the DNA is TGCGCCAGCAGCTTGGACAGTTACCAAGAGACCCAGTACTTC.